This T cell receptor beta chain was recovered during a study of blood T cells in healthy people across ages. Study-wide findings and caveats: Without sorted subsets, naive and antigen-experienced compartments could not be conclusively compared. Researchers judged that diversity estimates from one million T cells fell short of true values.

A J-beta primer mix and a sample-barcoded 5' primer were used in a second PCR of roughly 6 to 11 cycles. Every single cDNA molecule received a tag from a template-switch adaptor with 12 random nucleotides. TCRdb re-called the 5' RACE reads through MiXCR, storing one row per CDR3 protein. There are around 1,000,000 distinct CDR3 sequences in the sample; under 30% occur only once, and approximately 0.71% lies in the top ten. For this clonotype: What it binds is not known.

Every sample had a minimum of 6.5 million PBMCs isolated. CDR1 is SGHRS and CDR2 is YFSETQ in the germline V gene. CDR3 length equals 16 residues. V was cut by 0 bases and J by 2 bases, with 11 bases left in between. These data were also filed under a second study, of T cells of mothers and their children.

The specimen was blood. V and J are TRBV5-1 and TRBJ2-2; a weak D match, TRBD1 (5 bases). This sequence originates from a girl aged 2 to 9 in good health. For the CDR3, the DNA is TGCGCCAGCAGCTTGGAGGCAGGGATAAACACCGGGGAGCTGTTTTTT. Translating it yields CASSLEAGINTGELFF.